At least ten counts were recorded for the clone carrying this T cell receptor (beta chain). Its antigen is undetermined. Germline V gives CDR1 SQVTM, CDR2 ANQGSEA. The CDR3 contains 14 residues. V was pared by 0 bases and J by 2 bases, with 7 bases between. These data come from a study of CD8 T cells in ankylosing spondylitis. Study conclusions and caveats: A motif in TCR beta, a set of eight highly homologous variants, appeared characteristic of ankylosing spondylitis blood.

TCRdb called the 5' RACE reads again in MiXCR, with one record for every CDR3 protein. This sample has about 540,000 distinct CDR3 sequences, with about 13% found just once. Sequencing input: blood, either unsorted or a sorted T cell fraction (not recorded which). This TCR was sampled from a male donor with ankylosing spondylitis. The rearrangement joins TRBV29-1 to TRBJ2-2; D is undetermined. The CDR3 sequence is CSVEDRVNTGELFF. In DNA form, the CDR3 reads TGCAGCGTTGAAGATCGGGTAAACACCGGGGAGCTGTTTTTT.